The rows below give T cell receptor beta chains drawn from one sample of a study of graft-versus-host responses after intestinal transplantation. TCRdb's table, derived via immunoSEQ multiplex PCR, lists solely in-frame clones and lacks some. Of approximately 58,000 clones in the sample, 70% to 90% were seen once. This specimen was PBMCs, taken 26 days after transplant. Every receptor here comes from a human patient who received an intestinal transplant, so some T cells may come from the graft donor. The CDR3 runs from the conserved cysteine through the conserved F or W. Each record gives: J gene, clone size, V gene, D gene, CDR3 protein, CDR3 DNA. A D gene is named only where the DNA matches it firmly. Rows may omit the clone size; those that give it use once, few, many or a size class.

>TRBJ2-1|-|TRBV7-2|TRBD2
CASSLAQIVLAGVNEQFF
TGTGCCAGCAGCTTAGCGCAAATAGTACTAGCGGGGGTCAATGAGCAGTTCTTC
>TRBJ2-2|-|TRBV6-8|TRBD2
CASRYLAGGRVGELFF
TGTGCCAGCAGGTATCTAGCGGGAGGGCGGGTCGGGGAGCTGTTTTTT
>TRBJ1-5|-|TRBV2|TRBD1
CASRGQGNQPQHF
TGTGCCAGCAGGGGACAGGGGAATCAGCCCCAGCATTTT
>TRBJ2-1|once|TRBV11-2|-
CASSPLLLAANNEQFF
TGTGCCAGCAGCCCTCTACTACTAGCAGCCAACAATGAGCAGTTCTTC
>TRBJ1-3|once|TRBV5-4|-
CASSPSAQPVISGNTIYF
TGTGCCAGCAGCCCCAGCGCCCAGCCTGTTATCTCTGGAAACACCATATATTTT
>TRBJ1-1|once|TRBV29-1|-
CSVEPVNTEAFF
TGCAGCGTTGAACCGGTAAACACTGAAGCTTTCTTT
>TRBJ1-4|-|TRBV13|TRBD1
CASSLRQGIFLTNEKLFF
TGTGCCAGCAGCCTACGACAGGGGATTTTCCTTACTAATGAAAAACTGTTTTTT
>TRBJ1-1|-|TRBV11-2|TRBD1
CASSSPTGPDTEAFF
TGTGCCAGCAGCTCTCCGACAGGGCCGGACACTGAAGCTTTCTTT
>TRBJ1-3|-|TRBV28|TRBD1
CASSPGQADSGNTIYF
TGTGCCAGCAGTCCGGGACAGGCGGACTCTGGAAACACCATATATTTT
>TRBJ1-6|-|TRBV11-2|-
CASSLEVLGVSPLHF
TGTGCCAGCAGCTTAGAGGTTTTAGGGGTCTCACCCCTCCACTTT
>TRBJ2-2|-|TRBV14|-
CASSHLGPGELFF
TGTGCCAGCAGCCACCTGGGGCCCGGGGAGCTGTTTTTT
>TRBJ2-5|-|TRBV5-1|-
CASSLGGLTQETQYF
TGCGCCAGCAGCTTGGGCGGACTGACACAAGAGACCCAGTACTTC
>TRBJ1-4|-|TRBV7-9|-
CASSFDGEKLFF
TGTGCCAGCAGCTTTGATGGCGAAAAACTGTTTTTT
>TRBJ1-4|-|TRBV11-3|-
CASDEKLFF
TGTGCTTCAGATGAAAAACTGTTTTTT
>TRBJ1-2|-|TRBV5-4|TRBD1
CASSLATGQGLRGYTF
TGTGCCAGCAGCTTGGCTACGGGACAGGGGTTGAGGGGCTACACCTTC
>TRBJ2-1|-|TRBV11-2|-
CASTPKREQFF
TGTGCCAGCACCCCCAAGCGTGAGCAGTTCTTC
>TRBJ1-1|-|TRBV2|TRBD1
CASSEVTWTGDTEAFF
TGTGCCAGCAGTGAAGTCACCTGGACAGGGGACACTGAAGCTTTCTTT
>TRBJ2-3|-|TRBV7-7|-
CASSSGTFTDTQYF
TGTGCTAGCAGCTCCGGGACATTCACAGATACGCAGTATTTT
>TRBJ2-3|-|TRBV18|TRBD2
CASSPLAGGRTDTQYF
TGTGCCAGCTCACCACTAGCGGGGGGGCGCACAGATACGCAGTATTTT
>TRBJ2-2|-|TRBV10-3|-
CAISELGGAGELFF
TGTGCCATCAGTGAGTTAGGGGGTGCCGGGGAGCTGTTTTTT
>TRBJ2-4|-|TRBV28|-
CASSRALGGNIQYF
TGTGCCAGCAGCCGAGCCCTAGGGGGTAACATTCAGTACTTC
>TRBJ1-5|-|TRBV15|-
CATPSEDRNFQPQHF
TGTGCCACCCCCTCCGAGGACAGAAATTTTCAGCCCCAGCATTTT
>TRBJ1-1|-|TRBV9|-
CASSVSGDEAFF
TGTGCCAGCAGCGTCAGCGGGGATGAAGCTTTCTTT
>TRBJ2-7|-|TRBV2|TRBD1
CASTPDREAYEQYF
TGTGCCAGCACCCCGGACAGGGAGGCCTACGAGCAGTACTTC
>TRBJ2-1|-|TRBV5-1|TRBD2
CASSFSGGAYNEQFF
TGCGCCAGCAGCTTTAGCGGGGGGGCCTACAATGAGCAGTTCTTC
>TRBJ2-7|-|TRBV28|-
CASSLRGFRYEQYF
TGTGCCAGCAGTTTAAGGGGTTTTAGGTACGAGCAGTACTTC
>TRBJ2-3|-|TRBV7-2|TRBD1
CASSSRQGAWTDTQYF
TGTGCCAGCAGCTCCCGACAGGGGGCGTGGACAGATACGCAGTATTTT
>TRBJ2-3|-|TRBV27|TRBD2
CASRISGRGASTDTQYF
TGTGCCAGCAGGATAAGCGGGAGAGGTGCTAGCACAGATACGCAGTATTTT